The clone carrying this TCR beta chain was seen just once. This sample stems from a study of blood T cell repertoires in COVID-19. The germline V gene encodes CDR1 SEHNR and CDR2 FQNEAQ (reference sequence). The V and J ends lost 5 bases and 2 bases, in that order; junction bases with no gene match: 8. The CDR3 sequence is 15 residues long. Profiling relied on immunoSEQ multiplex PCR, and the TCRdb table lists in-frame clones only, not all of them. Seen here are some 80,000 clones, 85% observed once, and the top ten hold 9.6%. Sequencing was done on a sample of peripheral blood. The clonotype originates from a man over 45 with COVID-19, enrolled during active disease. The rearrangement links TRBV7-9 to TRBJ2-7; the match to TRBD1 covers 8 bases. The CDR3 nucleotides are TGTGCCAGCAGCCCGACGGGACAGGAAACCTACGAGCAGTACTTC. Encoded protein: CASSPTGQETYEQYF.